Below are 10 T cell receptor beta chains sequenced from a single sample in a study of blood T cell repertoires in COVID-19. Repertoires were generated with immunoSEQ multiplex PCR, while TCRdb's copy carries only in-frame clones and drops some. The sample consists of roughly 230,000 clones, almost 90% of them appearing once. The sequenced material came from peripheral blood. The origin of the receptors is an older woman with COVID-19, enrolled during active disease.

This chain joins TRBV1 and TRBJ2-7; TRBD1 was called by the table and not checked on the DNA. TRBV1 is assigned pseudogene status. The CDR3 contains 18 residues. The CDR3 here is CTSSHEIFPRQSTYEQYF. The CDR3 DNA is TGCACCAGCAGCCACGAGATTTTTCCGCGACAGTCGACCTACGAGCAGTACTTC.

V usage is TRBV12-3 or TRBV12-4 and J usage is TRBJ2-2; D gene uncertain. TRBJ1-3 explains the end of the DNA better; the J call may be wrong. The CDR3 consists of 13 residues. CDR3 nucleotides: TGTGCCAGCAACCTAAGGAGCAGAAACACCATATATTTT. It is translated as CASNLRSRNTIYF.

This rearrangement joins TRBV18 to TRBJ2-4; D is undetermined. The length of the CDR3 is 14 residues. The germline gives CDR1 KGHSH, CDR2 LQKENI. The ends were cut back, 1 base at V and 8 bases at J, with 12 bases in the middle. In DNA form, the CDR3 reads TGTGCCAGCTCACCACGGCATACCCTGGACATTCAGTACTTC. Its protein product is CASSPRHTLDIQYF.

The chain is built from TRBV9 and TRBJ1-2; the D gene is possibly TRBD1 (5 bases). This CDR3 region has 16 residues. From germline, CDR1 is SGDLS and CDR2 YYNGEE. V lost 3 bases, J lost 1 base, and 16 bases lay in between. This chain's CDR3 is CASSEGSGPHNYGYTF. For the CDR3, the DNA is TGTGCCAGCAGCGAGGGGTCAGGACCTCATAACTATGGCTACACCTTC.

This chain uses TRBV19 with TRBJ2-3; TRBD2 aligns across 8 bases. The CDR3 contains 17 residues. V dropped 1 base and J dropped 1; count of bases not matched to a gene: 7. CDR1 LNHDA and CDR2 SQIVND come from the germline V gene (reference sequence). The CDR3 DNA reads TGTGCCAGTAGTATAGTTCGGGGGGGGCAAGGCACAGATACGCAGTATTTT. This translates into CASSIVRGGQGTDTQYF. Based on the CDR3 plus reference TRBV19 and TRBJ2-3, the full variable domain is DGGITQSPKYLFRKEGQNVTLSCEQNLNHDAMYWYRQDPGQGLRLIYYSQIVNDFQKGDIAEGYSVSREKKESFPLTVTSAQKNPTAFYLCASSIVRGGQGTDTQYFGPGTRLTVL.

This clone was seen just once. This chain links TRBV6-1 with TRBJ1-1, with TRBD1 as a possible D gene (5 bases). Trimming stripped 1 base from V and 4 bases from J, with 10 bases between. CDR3 length: 14 amino acids. Per germline, CDR1 MNHNS and CDR2 SASEGT. DNA for the CDR3: TGTGCCAGCAGTGAAGAGAACAGGCCCACTGAAGCTTTCTTT. Encoded protein: CASSEENRPTEAFF.

V is TRBV28 and J is TRBJ2-5; TRBD2 matches 12 bases. CDR1 and CDR2 (germline): MDHEN, SYDVKM. Losses at the gene ends were 3 bases for V and 1 base for J; bases not matched to a gene: 3. This CDR3 is built from 16 residues. The CDR3 reads CASSFLLAGGQETQYF. The CDR3 region has the DNA TGTGCCAGCAGTTTTCTACTAGCGGGGGGCCAAGAGACCCAGTACTTC. The full variable domain, completed using reference TRBV28 and TRBJ2-5, is DVKVTQSSRYLVKRTGEKVFLECVQDMDHENMFWYRQDPGLGLRLIYFSYDVKMKEKGDIPEGYSVSREKKERFSLILESASTNQTSMYLCASSFLLAGGQETQYFGPGTRLLVL.

CDR3 in amino acids: CASSLDTGGYGYTF. DNA for the CDR3: TGTGCCAGCAGCTTGGACACAGGGGGCTATGGCTACACCTTC. V usage is TRBV7-9 and J usage is TRBJ1-2; 8 nucleotides line up with TRBD1. This CDR3 comprises 14 residues. CDR1 and CDR2 (germline): SEHNR, FQNEAQ (reference sequence). V lost 3 bases, J lost 4 bases, and 4 bases stayed unmatched.

The chain recombines TRBV9 with TRBJ2-5; TRBD1 agrees at 7 bases. Germline V gene sequence: CDR1 SGDLS, CDR2 YYNGEE. J was trimmed by 1 base and V by 7 bases; bases with no gene match: 7. CDR3 length: 14 amino acids. The CDR3 region is CASSRTGSQETQYF. The CDR3 DNA sequence: TGTGCCAGCTCCCGGACAGGCTCCCAAGAGACCCAGTACTTC.

The chain combines TRBV2 with TRBJ2-3, with TRBD2 identical over 11 bases. Germline V lookup: CDR1 SNHLY, CDR2 FYNNEI. The CDR3 extends over 16 amino acids. V trimming: 4 bases; J trimming: 3 bases; junction bases outside the gene matches: 6. The CDR3 protein is CASSARASGGTDTQYF. CDR3 nucleotide sequence: TGTGCCAGCAGTGCCCGCGCTAGCGGGGGGACAGATACGCAGTATTTT.